A selection of T cell receptor beta chains follows, all from one sample in a study of response to subunit inactivated influenza vaccine. Using its own MiXCR run on the RT-PCR reads, TCRdb lists one record per CDR3 protein. Of roughly 710,000 distinct CDR3 sequences listed, 14% are singletons. Sequencing was performed on PBMCs from blood, taken 14 to 15 days before vaccination. The receptors originated from a middle-aged man who received an inactivated influenza vaccine. Each CDR3 is given with its conserved first and last residue. The D gene is left open where the match is weak. The size entry is marked missing in some rows and otherwise reads once, few, many or a size class.

abundance: .; j_gene: TRBJ2-7; v_gene: TRBV5-5; d_gene: TRBD1; CDR3aa: CASSYRQGKSSYEQYF; CDR3nt: TGTGCCAGCAGCTACCGACAGGGCAAGAGCTCCTACGAGCAGTACTTC
abundance: few; j_gene: TRBJ1-1; v_gene: TRBV7-2; d_gene: .; CDR3aa: CASSQQGRFEAFF; CDR3nt: TGTGCCAGCAGCCAACAGGGAAGATTTGAAGCTTTCTTT
abundance: few; j_gene: TRBJ1-2; v_gene: TRBV4-1; d_gene: .; CDR3aa: CASSPRDGYGYTF; CDR3nt: TGCGCCAGCAGCCCCAGGGACGGTTATGGCTACACCTTC
abundance: few; j_gene: TRBJ2-5; v_gene: TRBV4-1; d_gene: .; CDR3aa: CASSGELQETQYF; CDR3nt: TGCGCCAGCAGCGGGGAACTCCAAGAGACCCAGTACTTC
abundance: .; j_gene: TRBJ1-2; v_gene: TRBV12-3/TRBV12-4; d_gene: .; CDR3aa: CASSLDRVGLHGYTF; CDR3nt: TGTGCCAGCAGTTTAGACAGGGTCGGTTTACATGGCTACACCTTC
abundance: few; j_gene: TRBJ2-2; v_gene: TRBV7-6; d_gene: TRBD1; CDR3aa: CASSSGQVGELFF; CDR3nt: TGTGCCAGCAGCTCTGGACAGGTCGGGGAGCTGTTTTTT
abundance: few; j_gene: TRBJ1-5; v_gene: TRBV28; d_gene: .; CDR3aa: CASSLWGRDQPQHF; CDR3nt: TGTGCCAGCAGTTTATGGGGCAGAGATCAGCCCCAGCATTTT
abundance: .; j_gene: TRBJ2-3; v_gene: TRBV6-2/TRBV6-3; d_gene: TRBD2; CDR3aa: CASSPTSGRRADTQYF; CDR3nt: TGTGCCAGCAGCCCGACTAGCGGGAGGCGGGCAGATACGCAGTATTTT
abundance: few; j_gene: TRBJ2-7; v_gene: TRBV6-1; d_gene: TRBD1; CDR3aa: CASSPSGTGDHEQYF; CDR3nt: TGTGCCAGCAGCCCCTCCGGGACAGGGGACCACGAGCAGTACTTC
abundance: few; j_gene: TRBJ2-3; v_gene: TRBV20-1; d_gene: .; CDR3aa: CSAYPGKGTTDTQYF; CDR3nt: TGCAGTGCTTACCCAGGGAAGGGGACCACAGATACGCAGTATTTT
abundance: few; j_gene: TRBJ1-2; v_gene: TRBV5-1; d_gene: .; CDR3aa: CASSLDGGTHGYTF; CDR3nt: TGCGCCAGCAGCTTGGATGGGGGCACCCATGGCTACACCTTC
abundance: .; j_gene: TRBJ1-1; v_gene: TRBV10-3; d_gene: .; CDR3aa: CAISGKRDGLNTEAFF; CDR3nt: TGTGCCATCAGTGGAAAGCGGGACGGGTTGAACACTGAAGCTTTCTTT
abundance: few; j_gene: TRBJ1-1; v_gene: TRBV6-6; d_gene: .; CDR3aa: CASSYLSDEAFF; CDR3nt: TGTGCCAGCAGTTACCTCTCAGATGAAGCTTTCTTT
abundance: few; j_gene: TRBJ2-2; v_gene: TRBV7-8; d_gene: .; CDR3aa: CASSGLEGAPTGELFF; CDR3nt: TGTGCCAGCAGCGGTTTAGAGGGAGCCCCCACCGGGGAGCTGTTTTTT
abundance: .; j_gene: TRBJ2-1; v_gene: TRBV9; d_gene: TRBD1; CDR3aa: CASSAQGDRAYNEQFF; CDR3nt: TGTGCCAGCAGCGCCCAGGGGGACAGGGCTTACAATGAGCAGTTCTTC
abundance: few; j_gene: TRBJ2-7; v_gene: TRBV5-1; d_gene: .; CDR3aa: CASSFLRDNSYEQYF; CDR3nt: TGCGCCAGCAGTTTTCTCCGGGACAACTCCTACGAGCAGTACTTC
abundance: .; j_gene: TRBJ2-2; v_gene: TRBV4-2; d_gene: .; CDR3aa: CASSQATSGELFF; CDR3nt: TGTGCCAGCAGCCAAGCTACATCGGGGGAGCTGTTTTTT
abundance: few; j_gene: TRBJ2-1; v_gene: TRBV9; d_gene: TRBD1; CDR3aa: CASSSPERDRSSNEQFF; CDR3nt: TGTGCCAGCAGCTCTCCGGAACGGGACAGGTCGTCCAATGAGCAGTTCTTC
abundance: few; j_gene: TRBJ2-1; v_gene: TRBV5-1; d_gene: .; CDR3aa: CASSLALTNGGNEQFF; CDR3nt: TGCGCCAGCAGCTTGGCCCTGACCAACGGAGGGAATGAGCAGTTCTTC
abundance: .; j_gene: TRBJ1-1; v_gene: TRBV29-1; d_gene: .; CDR3aa: CSVEDQAHRNEAFF; CDR3nt: TGCAGCGTTGAAGATCAGGCACACCGGAATGAAGCTTTCTTT
abundance: .; j_gene: TRBJ1-4; v_gene: TRBV4-3; d_gene: TRBD1; CDR3aa: CASSQVGRTGGFFTNEKLFF; CDR3nt: TGCGCCAGCAGCCAAGTCGGCAGGACAGGGGGATTTTTTACTAATGAAAAACTGTTTTTT
abundance: many; j_gene: TRBJ2-2; v_gene: TRBV20-1; d_gene: TRBD1; CDR3aa: CSARQGQPTGELFF; CDR3nt: TGCAGTGCTCGCCAGGGACAGCCTACCGGGGAGCTGTTTTTT
abundance: .; j_gene: TRBJ1-5; v_gene: TRBV6-1; d_gene: .; CDR3aa: CASSLTGGYGNQPQHF; CDR3nt: TGTGCCAGCAGTCTGACCGGAGGCTACGGCAATCAGCCCCAGCATTTT
abundance: .; j_gene: TRBJ1-1; v_gene: TRBV20-1; d_gene: .; CDR3aa: CSARPGLHTEAFF; CDR3nt: TGCAGTGCTAGGCCGGGTTTGCACACTGAAGCTTTCTTT
abundance: .; j_gene: TRBJ2-3; v_gene: TRBV7-8; d_gene: TRBD2; CDR3aa: CASSLWGGGRSTDTQYF; CDR3nt: TGTGCCAGCAGCTTGTGGGGTGGCGGGAGAAGCACAGATACGCAGTATTTT
abundance: .; j_gene: TRBJ2-5; v_gene: TRBV7-2; d_gene: TRBD1; CDR3aa: CASSGFSGTGQETQYF; CDR3nt: TGTGCCAGCAGCGGATTCTCCGGGACAGGACAAGAGACCCAGTACTTC
abundance: .; j_gene: TRBJ2-7; v_gene: TRBV12-3/TRBV12-4; d_gene: TRBD2; CDR3aa: CAVPGLAVFEQYF; CDR3nt: TGTGCTGTCCCAGGACTAGCGGTCTTCGAGCAGTACTTC
abundance: few; j_gene: TRBJ1-4; v_gene: TRBV2; d_gene: TRBD1; CDR3aa: CASTRTGGGYEKLFF; CDR3nt: TGTGCCAGCACCCGGACAGGGGGCGGGTATGAAAAACTGTTTTTT
abundance: .; j_gene: TRBJ2-7; v_gene: TRBV12-3/TRBV12-4; d_gene: TRBD2; CDR3aa: CASRRTGGGVHRNEQYF; CDR3nt: TGTGCCAGCAGACGGACTGGCGGGGGGGTCCATCGGAACGAGCAGTACTTC
abundance: few; j_gene: TRBJ2-7; v_gene: TRBV6-1; d_gene: TRBD1; CDR3aa: CASRGTGGGVQYF; CDR3nt: TGTGCCAGCAGGGGGACAGGGGGCGGCGTGCAGTACTTC
abundance: few; j_gene: TRBJ2-3; v_gene: TRBV11-2; d_gene: .; CDR3aa: CASSFGSDTQYF; CDR3nt: TGTGCCAGCAGCTTCGGATCCGATACGCAGTATTTT
abundance: .; j_gene: TRBJ2-5; v_gene: TRBV11-2; d_gene: .; CDR3aa: CASSFSRISVETQYF; CDR3nt: TGTGCCAGCAGCTTCTCACGAATTTCAGTAGAGACCCAGTACTTC
abundance: .; j_gene: TRBJ2-1; v_gene: TRBV5-1; d_gene: .; CDR3aa: CASSVLPSSAAPQREQFF; CDR3nt: TGCGCCAGCAGCGTGTTGCCCTCGTCGGCGGCCCCTCAGAGGGAGCAGTTCTTC
abundance: .; j_gene: TRBJ1-1; v_gene: TRBV3-1; d_gene: TRBD1; CDR3aa: CASSLRTGRTEAFF; CDR3nt: TGTGCCAGCAGCCTACGGACAGGGCGCACTGAAGCTTTCTTT
abundance: .; j_gene: TRBJ2-3; v_gene: TRBV4-3; d_gene: TRBD2; CDR3aa: CASSRRLAGTADTQYF; CDR3nt: TGCGCCAGCAGCCGGCGACTAGCGGGGACCGCAGATACGCAGTATTTT
abundance: .; j_gene: TRBJ2-1; v_gene: TRBV6-5; d_gene: .; CDR3aa: CASSSPLGAYNEQFF; CDR3nt: TGTGCCAGCAGTTCCCCTCTTGGAGCCTACAATGAGCAGTTCTTC
abundance: .; j_gene: TRBJ2-1; v_gene: TRBV29-1; d_gene: .; CDR3aa: CTISGTGRYNEQFF; CDR3nt: TGCACCATATCCGGGACGGGGAGATACAATGAGCAGTTCTTC
abundance: few; j_gene: TRBJ1-4; v_gene: TRBV11-1; d_gene: TRBD1; CDR3aa: CASSLLRGKIATNEKLFF; CDR3nt: TGTGCCAGCAGTTTACTCAGGGGGAAGATCGCAACTAATGAAAAACTGTTTTTT
abundance: few; j_gene: TRBJ2-7; v_gene: TRBV5-1; d_gene: TRBD1; CDR3aa: CASSSPPRTGSSYEQYF; CDR3nt: TGCGCCAGCAGCTCCCCCCCGAGGACAGGGAGCTCCTACGAGCAGTACTTC
abundance: few; j_gene: TRBJ2-3; v_gene: TRBV6-2/TRBV6-3; d_gene: .; CDR3aa: CASSYFAQDTQYF; CDR3nt: TGTGCCAGCAGTTACTTTGCGCAAGATACGCAGTATTTT
abundance: .; j_gene: TRBJ1-1; v_gene: TRBV3-1; d_gene: .; CDR3aa: CASSQLTEAFF; CDR3nt: TGTGCCAGCAGCCAGCTAACTGAAGCTTTCTTT
abundance: many; j_gene: TRBJ2-1; v_gene: TRBV7-2; d_gene: .; CDR3aa: CASSPQPDGTRQFF; CDR3nt: TGTGCCAGCAGCCCCCAGCCCGATGGGACCAGACAGTTCTTC
abundance: .; j_gene: TRBJ2-7; v_gene: TRBV11-2; d_gene: .; CDR3aa: CASRSLKHYEQYF; CDR3nt: TGTGCCAGCAGGTCTTTAAAACATTACGAGCAGTACTTC
abundance: few; j_gene: TRBJ1-1; v_gene: TRBV6-2/TRBV6-3; d_gene: .; CDR3aa: CASSRPAFWNTEAFF; CDR3nt: TGTGCCAGCAGCCGACCCGCATTCTGGAACACTGAAGCTTTCTTT
abundance: .; j_gene: TRBJ2-7; v_gene: TRBV4-3; d_gene: .; CDR3aa: CASSQDLSRGVQGYEQYF; CDR3nt: TGCGCCAGCAGCCAAGATTTGAGCAGGGGGGTTCAAGGCTACGAGCAGTACTTC
abundance: many; j_gene: TRBJ2-7; v_gene: TRBV27; d_gene: .; CDR3aa: CASSPYSGGEQYF; CDR3nt: TGTGCCAGCAGTCCCTACTCAGGCGGCGAGCAGTACTTC
abundance: .; j_gene: TRBJ2-3; v_gene: TRBV14; d_gene: .; CDR3aa: CASSQDWGQWGRDTQYF; CDR3nt: TGTGCCAGCAGCCAAGATTGGGGGCAGTGGGGACGGGATACGCAGTATTTT
abundance: few; j_gene: TRBJ1-2; v_gene: TRBV29-1; d_gene: TRBD1; CDR3aa: CSVGPDRDGYTF; CDR3nt: TGCAGCGTTGGCCCGGACAGGGACGGCTACACCTTC
abundance: .; j_gene: TRBJ1-2; v_gene: TRBV7-9; d_gene: .; CDR3aa: CASSPQPGPSYTF; CDR3nt: TGTGCCAGCAGCCCACAGCCCGGCCCCAGCTACACCTTC
abundance: .; j_gene: TRBJ2-1; v_gene: TRBV3-1; d_gene: TRBD2; CDR3aa: CASSLRRASGRTNEQFF; CDR3nt: TGTGCCAGCAGCCTCCGCAGGGCTAGCGGTAGGACCAATGAGCAGTTCTTC
abundance: many; j_gene: TRBJ1-2; v_gene: TRBV15; d_gene: .; CDR3aa: CATSRDPTINYGYTF; CDR3nt: TGTGCCACCAGCAGAGATCCAACAATTAACTATGGCTACACCTTC
abundance: many; j_gene: TRBJ2-5; v_gene: TRBV5-1; d_gene: TRBD1; CDR3aa: CASSLDRGQETQYF; CDR3nt: TGTGCCAGCAGCCTGGACAGGGGCCAAGAGACCCAGTACTTC
abundance: .; j_gene: TRBJ1-5; v_gene: TRBV28; d_gene: .; CDR3aa: CASSFRGAPSNQPQHF; CDR3nt: TGTGCCAGCAGTTTCCGGGGGGCGCCAAGCAATCAGCCCCAGCATTTT
abundance: many; j_gene: TRBJ2-1; v_gene: TRBV20-1; d_gene: TRBD2; CDR3aa: CSALPTSGISDEQFF; CDR3nt: TGCAGTGCACTTCCCACTAGCGGGATTTCCGATGAGCAGTTCTTC
abundance: few; j_gene: TRBJ2-7; v_gene: TRBV20-1; d_gene: TRBD2; CDR3aa: CSGVGTSGYEQYF; CDR3nt: TGCAGTGGAGTGGGGACTAGCGGTTACGAGCAGTACTTC
abundance: .; j_gene: TRBJ2-3; v_gene: TRBV4-2; d_gene: TRBD2; CDR3aa: CASSQEGSSGGDTQYF; CDR3nt: TGTGCCAGCAGCCAAGAAGGCTCTAGCGGGGGTGATACGCAGTATTTT
abundance: .; j_gene: TRBJ2-7; v_gene: TRBV10-3; d_gene: TRBD2; CDR3aa: CAIGGGDPGEQYF; CDR3nt: TGTGCCATCGGGGGGGGAGATCCGGGCGAGCAGTACTTC
abundance: few; j_gene: TRBJ2-5; v_gene: TRBV27; d_gene: TRBD1; CDR3aa: CASSESTGEETQYF; CDR3nt: TGTGCCAGCAGTGAATCGACAGGGGAGGAGACCCAGTACTTC